The 5 T cell receptor beta chains given below trace back to one sample, sequenced in a study of CD8+ T cells in alopecia areata. RNA extraction and reverse transcription yielded cDNA as sequencing template. Here immunoSEQ multiplex PCR was the method, and the copy in TCRdb shows in-frame clones only, minus some. Altogether roughly 260,000 clones were found in the sample, and no singletons occur. It was with CD4, CD8alpha, NKG2D, NKG2ACE and other markers that pooled cutaneous lymph node cells were sorted. Sequencing used CD4+ T cells sorted from a lymph node. All receptors come from a C3H/HeJ mouse with alopecia areata. The mouse strain carries the MHC haplotype H2-k.

Of note for this clone: Mouse names are used for the genes. The CDR3 bases that were read are TGTGCTAGCAGTTTACAGGGCCCAAACACA. This encodes CASSLQGPNT. The full-length CDR3 reads as CASSLQGPNTEVFF. J is TRBJ1-1 and V is TRBV29; TRBD1 is a possible D gene (5 bases). The observed sequence ends 4 residues before the CDR3 terminus, with the missing tail filled in from the germline J gene. CDR1 MSHET and CDR2 SYDVDS come from the germline V gene. V gave up 2 bases and J gave up 0 bases, with 7 bases separating them. This CDR3 is built from 14 residues.

A word on this clone: Gene names and germline match the mouse. The read ends 4 residues before the CDR3 terminus; that terminus is restored from the germline J gene. This chain links TRBV4 with TRBJ2-7; 11 nucleotides align to TRBD1. There are 14 residues in the CDR3. CDR1 is LGHDT and CDR2 is YNNKQL in the germline V gene (reference sequence). Partial CDR3 DNA: TGTGCCAGCAGCCTCGGGACAGGGGGAGAT. As protein: CASSLGTGGD. The CDR3, in full, reads CASSLGTGGDEQYF.

This clone was seen a few times. All gene names here are mouse names. CDR3 bases read: TGCACCTGCAGTGGGGGACTGGGGATTAACTATGCT. Translation: CTCSGGLGINYA. The full CDR3 protein is CTCSGGLGINYAEQFF. V and J are TRBV1 and TRBJ2-1, with 10 bases matching TRBD2. The CDR3 end is not reached by the read, which stops 4 residues before it; the germline J gene fills it in. The ends lost 4 bases at V and 0 bases at J; junction bases unmatched: 3. Germline V gives CDR1 NSQYPW, CDR2 LRSPGD (reference sequence). The CDR3 covers 16 residues. The full variable domain, rest sourced from reference TRBV1 and TRBJ2-1, is VTLLEQNPRWRLVPRGQAVNLRCILKNSQYPWMSWYQQDLQKQLQWLFTLRSPGDKEVKSLPGADYLATRVTDTELRLQVANMSQGRTLYCTCSGGLGINYAEQFFGPGTRLTVL.

This clone was observed a handful of times. The gene names given are mouse names. The read terminates 4 residues before the CDR3 end, so the remaining end is supplied by the germline J gene. The chain joins TRBV31 to TRBJ1-1; tentative D call: TRBD1 (6 bases). Germline loops: CDR1 GKSSPN, CDR2 SITVG. The CDR3 totals 11 residues. The part of the CDR3 DNA that was read is TGTGCCTGGAGTCGAGGGGGA. This codes for CAWSRGG. The full CDR3 sequence reads CAWSRGGEVFF.

This clone showed up many times. Mouse names are used for the genes. CDR3: CASKTGTSAETLYF. The sequenced part of the CDR3 DNA is TGTGCCAGCAAGACTGGGACTAGTGCAGAA. The rearrangement joins TRBV13-3 to TRBJ2-3; 7 bases match TRBD2. The sequence runs out 4 residues before the end of the CDR3; the remainder is reconstructed from the germline J gene. Germline V gene data show CDR1 as NNHDY and CDR2 as SYVADS. CDR3 size: 14 residues. The ends lost 6 bases at V and 0 bases at J; junction bases unmatched: 4.